This TCR beta chain was obtained from a study of blood T cell repertoires in COVID-19. As for the study in general: Donors in the United States, Italy and Spain gave samples during acute or convalescent COVID-19. Nucleic acid was either cDNA or gDNA, and it came from T cells, B-cell-depleted T cells, or PBMCs.

The ends were cut back, 5 bases at V and 0 bases at J, with 14 bases in the middle. Germline values: CDR1 LNHDA, CDR2 SQIVND (reference sequence). The CDR3 extends over 16 amino acids. How the authors handled the data: Using reference gene primer amplification, nucleated cell counts were estimated. Data came from immunoSEQ multiplex PCR; TCRdb stores just in-frame clones and leaves some out. The V and J calls and clone size are taken from that table; D and trimming were inferred from the DNA. The repertoire holds 200,000 to 250,000 clones, around 83% seen once, with approximately 7% in the top ten. This receptor was obtained from a woman aged 50 to 60 with acute or convalescent COVID-19. The rearrangement links TRBV19 to TRBJ1-3; TRBD1 is a possible D gene (6 bases). The sample was peripheral blood. CDR3 DNA sequence: TGTGCCAGTAGTCCTTGGGACACCAGCTCTGGAAACACCATATATTTT. This gives the protein CASSPWDTSSGNTIYF.